These T cell receptor beta chains were read from a single sample in a study of radiotherapy plus CTLA-4 blockade in lung cancer. Sequenced by immunoSEQ multiplex PCR; TCRdb stores in-frame clones only, minus some. The table records about 26,000 clones, roughly three quarters of them present only once. Sequenced material: peripheral blood, taken from a patient treated with radiotherapy plus ipilimumab. The receptors stem from a human donor with non-small cell lung cancer that progressed on radiotherapy plus ipilimumab. CDR3s include the opening cysteine and the closing phenylalanine or tryptophan. A D gene is named only where the DNA matches it firmly. Size tells how often a clone was seen (once, few, many) or the class of an expanded clone, and some rows leave it out.

once	TRBD1	TRBV6-5	TRBJ1-2	CASRPDRGPYGYTF	TGTGCCAGCAGACCCGACAGGGGCCCCTATGGCTACACCTTC
.	.	TRBV9	TRBJ2-2	CASSPWVGGELFF	TGTGCCAGCAGCCCTTGGGTTGGCGGGGAGCTGTTTTTT
.	.	TRBV9	TRBJ2-2	CASSVVQGNTGELFF	TGTGCCAGCAGCGTAGTGCAGGGGAACACCGGGGAGCTGTTTTTT
.	.	TRBV11-2	TRBJ2-1	CASSLRTVNEQFF	TGTGCCAGCAGCTTACGGACAGTTAATGAGCAGTTCTTC
once	.	TRBV28	TRBJ1-5	CASSLLVRGIQPQHF	TGTGCCAGCAGTTTGCTTGTCCGGGGGATTCAGCCCCAGCATTTT
.	.	TRBV27	TRBJ2-5	CASSFLETQYF	TGTGCCAGCAGTTTTTTAGAGACCCAGTACTTC
.	.	TRBV7-3	TRBJ2-1	CASSLSLLSSHNEQFF	TGTGCCAGCAGCTTATCCCTGCTCTCCTCTCACAATGAGCAGTTCTTC
once	TRBD1	TRBV27	TRBJ2-7	CASSRDRSYEQYF	TGTGCCAGCAGTCGGGACAGATCCTACGAGCAGTACTTC
once	.	TRBV7-2	TRBJ1-2	CASSRGGEIYGYTF	TGTGCCAGCAGCCGGGGGGGTGAGATATATGGCTACACCTTC
once	.	TRBV4-1	TRBJ2-7	CASSQDSGPPYEQYF	TGCGCCAGCAGCCAAGATAGTGGACCCCCATACGAGCAGTACTTC
few	.	TRBV7-9	TRBJ2-7	CASSYPSSYEQYF	TGTGCCAGCAGCTACCCCAGCTCCTACGAGCAGTACTTC
.	.	TRBV5-6	TRBJ1-2	CASRRPVYDDYTF	TGTGCCAGCAGAAGGCCCGTATACGACGACTACACCTTC
.	.	TRBV28	TRBJ1-5	CASSYNQPQHF	TGTGCCAGCAGTTATAATCAGCCCCAGCATTTT
.	.	TRBV5-1	TRBJ2-7	CASSSDGSYEQYF	TGCGCCAGCAGCTCGGACGGGAGCTACGAGCAGTACTTC
.	TRBD1	TRBV9	TRBJ1-2	CASSETGGAYGYTF	TGTGCCAGCAGCGAAACAGGGGGCGCGTATGGCTACACCTTC
.	.	TRBV29-1	TRBJ2-3	CSVWGRGTQYF	TGCAGCGTCTGGGGCAGAGGTACGCAGTATTTT
.	.	TRBV4-1	TRBJ1-6	CASSQGAGRDNSPLHF	TGCGCCAGCAGCCAAGGCGCCGGACGGGATAATTCACCCCTCCACTTT
.	.	TRBV7-9	TRBJ1-2	CASSARAANYGYTF	TGTGCCAGCAGCGCCCGGGCCGCTAACTATGGCTACACCTTC
few	.	TRBV7-2	TRBJ1-1	CASSPWGNTEAFF	TGTGCCAGCAGTCCATGGGGGAACACTGAAGCTTTCTTT
.	.	TRBV27	TRBJ2-7	CASSSPPSEQYF	TGTGCCAGCAGCTCCCCCCCCTCCGAGCAGTACTTC
.	.	TRBV5-6	TRBJ2-7	CASSSPGRGYEQYF	TGTGCCAGCAGCTCCCCGGGACGGGGCTACGAGCAGTACTTC
once	.	TRBV10-1	TRBJ2-5	CASSDWGKETQYF	TGCGCCAGCAGTGACTGGGGTAAAGAGACCCAGTACTTC
.	TRBD1	TRBV6-5	TRBJ2-7	CASSSQGAYEQYF	TGTGCCAGCAGCTCTCAGGGGGCCTACGAGCAGTACTTC
.	.	TRBV18	TRBJ2-3	CASSPPSVRTDTQYF	TGTGCCAGCTCACCCCCTAGCGTTCGCACAGATACGCAGTATTTT
.	.	TRBV2	TRBJ1-4	CASRGDRGEKLFF	TGTGCCAGCAGAGGGGATCGGGGTGAAAAACTGTTTTTT
.	TRBD1	TRBV7-3	TRBJ2-3	CASSWTGGTQYF	TGTGCCAGCAGCTGGACAGGGGGGACGCAGTATTTT
once	.	TRBV5-4	TRBJ1-2	CASSLQGNYGYTF	TGTGCCAGCAGCTTGCAGGGGAACTATGGCTACACCTTC
.	.	TRBV6-5	TRBJ2-3	CASSYSPLQAEGTQYF	TGTGCCAGCAGTTACTCCCCTCTGCAGGCCGAGGGTACGCAGTATTTT
.	.	TRBV7-6	TRBJ1-1	CASSLAAATEAFF	TGTGCCAGCAGCTTAGCGGCTGCGACTGAAGCTTTCTTT
.	.	TRBV7-2	TRBJ1-2	CASSLEHGGYTF	TGTGCCAGCAGCTTAGAACACGGCGGCTACACCTTC
.	TRBD2	TRBV7-2	TRBJ2-3	CASGERSGGADTQYF	TGTGCCAGCGGTGAGAGGAGCGGGGGGGCAGATACGCAGTATTTT
few	.	TRBV9	TRBJ2-2	CASSDPRGATNTGELFF	TGTGCCAGCAGCGACCCCAGGGGCGCTACGAACACCGGGGAGCTGTTTTTT
.	.	TRBV10-3	TRBJ2-7	CAIRGSGSSYEQYF	TGTGCCATCAGGGGCAGCGGCAGCTCCTACGAGCAGTACTTC
.	.	TRBV7-9	TRBJ2-5	CAQAGAWQETQYF	TGTGCACAAGCAGGGGCTTGGCAAGAGACCCAGTACTTC
.	.	TRBV5-8	TRBJ2-6	CASSLYPGIISGANVLTF	TGTGCCAGCAGCTTGTATCCAGGGATCATCTCTGGGGCCAACGTCCTGACTTTC
.	.	TRBV5-4	TRBJ1-2	CASSFSQGYYGYTF	TGTGCCAGCAGCTTTAGTCAGGGCTACTATGGCTACACCTTC
.	.	TRBV27	TRBJ2-4	CASRAAGTFNIQYF	TGTGCCAGCAGAGCCGCCGGGACTTTTAACATTCAGTACTTC
.	TRBD2	TRBV30	TRBJ2-5	CAWSVRLAGQETQYF	TGTGCCTGGAGTGTACGACTAGCGGGGCAAGAGACCCAGTACTTC
.	TRBD2	TRBV6-5	TRBJ2-7	CASTRGVHYEQYF	TGTGCCAGCACCCGGGGGGTACACTACGAGCAGTACTTC
few	.	TRBV7-2	TRBJ1-2	CASSPRSNQPSNYGYTF	TGTGCCAGCAGCCCCCGGAGCAATCAACCAAGTAACTATGGCTACACCTTC
.	TRBD2	TRBV7-2	TRBJ2-1	CASSFSGGPMNEQFF	TGTGCCAGCAGCTTTTCGGGGGGGCCTATGAATGAGCAGTTCTTC
once	.	TRBV5-6	TRBJ1-2	CASSLRPNGYTF	TGTGCCAGCAGCTTACGACCCAATGGCTACACCTTC
.	TRBD1	TRBV19	TRBJ1-2	CASNPGQGGGYTF	TGTGCCAGTAACCCGGGACAGGGCGGTGGCTATACCTTC
.	TRBD2	TRBV5-4	TRBJ2-7	CASSLEAAGRYEQYF	TGTGCCAGCAGCTTGGAGGCAGCGGGAAGGTACGAGCAGTACTTC
.	TRBD1	TRBV10-3	TRBJ2-7	CAISEGTGVGEQYF	TGTGCCATCAGTGAGGGGACAGGAGTCGGCGAGCAGTACTTC
.	.	TRBV7-2	TRBJ1-2	CASRPAGGSNYGYTF	TGTGCCAGCAGACCGGCTGGGGGCTCAAACTATGGCTACACCTTC
.	TRBD2	TRBV6-5	TRBJ2-3	CASRRSGRTDTQYF	TGTGCCAGCAGAAGGAGCGGGAGGACAGATACGCAGTATTTT
.	.	TRBV28	TRBJ2-3	CASTDSLTDTQYF	TGTGCCAGCACGGACAGCCTCACAGATACGCAGTATTTT
.	.	TRBV19	TRBJ1-1	CASSGSNTEAFF	TGTGCCAGTAGTGGCTCGAACACTGAAGCTTTCTTT
few	TRBD2	TRBV9	TRBJ2-1	CASSVFSGGWNEQFF	TGTGCCAGCAGCGTCTTTAGCGGGGGTTGGAATGAGCAGTTCTTC
.	.	TRBV4-1	TRBJ2-2	CASSRTVIANTGELFF	TGCGCCAGCAGCCGGACAGTCATCGCGAACACCGGGGAGCTGTTTTTT
.	.	TRBV10-3	TRBJ1-4	CAISESNKLNEKLFF	TGTGCCATCAGTGAGTCGAACAAGCTTAATGAAAAACTGTTTTTT
.	.	TRBV7-9	TRBJ2-3	CASSALVF	TGTGCCAGCAGCGCCTTAGTTTTT